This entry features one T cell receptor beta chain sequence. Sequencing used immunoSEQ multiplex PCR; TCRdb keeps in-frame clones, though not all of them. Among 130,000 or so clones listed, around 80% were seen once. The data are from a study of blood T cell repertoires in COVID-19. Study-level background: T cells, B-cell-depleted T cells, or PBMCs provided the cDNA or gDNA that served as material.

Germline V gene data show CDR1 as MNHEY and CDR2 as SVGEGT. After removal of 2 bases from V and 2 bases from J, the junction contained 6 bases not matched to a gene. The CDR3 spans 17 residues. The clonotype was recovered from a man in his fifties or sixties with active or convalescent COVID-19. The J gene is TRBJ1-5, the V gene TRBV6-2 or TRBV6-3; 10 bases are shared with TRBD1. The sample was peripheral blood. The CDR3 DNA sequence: TGTGCCAGCAGTTACCCGACAGGGGGCGACGGCAATCAGCCCCAGCATTTT. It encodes CASSYPTGGDGNQPQHF.